A single TCR beta chain is shown here with its context. The sample comes from a study of long-term antiretroviral therapy in people with HIV. PBMC samples from each donor numbered at least one pre-ART and at least two post-ART. The immunoSEQ assay was v3.0, run at survey level. Measured with immunoSEQ multiplex PCR; TCRdb has only the in-frame clones, and not every one. The sample lists about 43,000 clones, around nine tenths occurring once. CDR3 length: 14 amino acids. J gave up 6 bases and V 3 bases, and 5 bases lay outside the gene matches. Germline V lookup: CDR1 SGHRS, CDR2 YFSETQ. The chain joins TRBV5-1 to TRBJ1-3; 8 bases align to TRBD1. The sequence came from a woman between 45 and 65 years old with HIV. The specimen comprised unsorted PBMCs, sampled 0.1 years before starting antiretroviral therapy. CDR3 residues: CASSWAGQENTIYF. In DNA, the CDR3 is TGCGCCAGCAGCTGGGCGGGACAGGAAAACACCATATATTTT. The entire variable domain, with the rest obtained from reference TRBV5-1 and TRBJ1-3, is as follows: KAGVTQTPRYLIKTRGQQVTLSCSPISGHRSVSWYQQTPGQGLQFLFEYFSETQRNKGNFPGRFSGRQFSNSRSEMNVSTLELGDSALYLCASSWAGQENTIYFGEGSWLTVV.